The 31 T cell receptor beta chains reported below all come from one sample, sequenced in a study of CD8 T cells in Susac syndrome. With random hexamers, reverse transcription was performed on about 0.45 to 1 ug of RNA. Using its own MiXCR run on the immunoSEQ multiplex PCR reads, TCRdb lists one record per CDR3 protein. The data hold roughly 200,000 distinct CDR3 sequences, with approximately 94% observed a single time. Material for sequencing was CD4+ T cells from PBMCs. The receptors come from a human donor in good health.

The genes are TRBV30 and TRBJ1-1, with D perhaps matching TRBD1 (5 bases). The CDR3 extends over 14 amino acids. CDR1 is GTSNPN and CDR2 is SVGIG in the germline V gene (reference sequence). Trimming removed 4 bases at V and 1 base at J, with 13 bases between. The CDR3 sequence is CAWIGQGANTEAFF. The CDR3 nucleotides are TGTGCCTGGATCGGCCAGGGCGCGAACACTGAAGCTTTCTTT.

This chain joins TRBV7-8 and TRBJ2-1; TRBD1 is a possible D gene (5 bases). Germline CDR1 and CDR2: SGHVS and FQNEAQ. The CDR3 loop spans 14 amino acids. V was shortened by 5 bases and J by 5 bases, with 13 bases between the two germline ends. CDR3 protein: CASSRQTNDNEQFF. The CDR3 bases are TGTGCCAGCAGCAGACAGACGAATGACAATGAGCAGTTCTTC. Full variable domain (rest looked up from reference TRBV7-8 and TRBJ2-1): GAGVSQSPRYKVAKRGQDVALRCDPISGHVSLFWYQQALGQGPEFLTYFQNEAQLDKSGLPSDRFFAERPEGSVSTLKIQRTQQEDSAVYLCASSRQTNDNEQFFGPGTRLTVL.

This rearrangement joins TRBV9 to TRBJ2-1, with 8 bases aligning to TRBD2. The V gene's germline CDR1 is SGDLS and CDR2 YYNGEE. V shed 4 bases, J shed 4 bases, and the junction held 7 bases outside the gene matches. This CDR3 is built from 15 residues. The CDR3 here is CASSPRGERYNEQFF. CDR3 nucleotide sequence: TGTGCCAGCAGCCCGCGGGGGGAGAGGTACAATGAGCAGTTCTTC.

J is TRBJ2-3 and V is TRBV30; D possibly uses TRBD1 or TRBD2 (6 bases each). Trimming pared 2 bases from V and 0 bases from J, leaving 12 bases between. The CDR3 is 15 residues long. Germline CDR1 reads GTSNPN; CDR2 reads SVGIG (reference sequence). CDR3 protein: CAWSPRRGSTDTQYF. DNA of the CDR3: TGTGCCTGGAGTCCACGGAGGGGGAGCACAGATACGCAGTATTTT.

This clonotype occurred once. The V gene is TRBV5-1, the J gene TRBJ2-5, with D uncertain. There are 14 residues in the CDR3. Trimming took off 4 bases at V and 1 base at J, with 11 bases between the two ends. Germline V gene data show CDR1 as SGHRS and CDR2 as YFSETQ. CDR3 DNA: TGCGCCAGCAGCCGATCCGGGCTCCAAGAGACCCAGTACTTC. The encoded protein is CASSRSGLQETQYF.

The genes are TRBV29-1 and TRBJ2-5; maybe TRBD1 (6 bases). V was cut by 6 bases and J by 2 bases, with 10 bases left in between. This CDR3 comprises 12 residues. Germline assignment: CDR1 SQVTM and CDR2 ANQGSEA. As DNA, the CDR3 is TGCAGCGTCATGACAGGACAAGAGACCCAGTACTTC. Encoded protein: CSVMTGQETQYF.

The rearrangement uses TRBV2 and TRBJ2-5, with D possibly TRBD2 on 5 matching bases. Germline assignment: CDR1 SNHLY and CDR2 FYNNEI. The CDR3 is made up of 14 amino acids. V lost 6 bases and J 7 bases, leaving 18 bases between the germline ends. The CDR3 sequence is CASSAIGPRGTQYF. CDR3 nucleotides: TGTGCCAGCAGCGCAATCGGACCCCGGGGGACCCAGTACTTC.

V and J are TRBV9 and TRBJ2-5; D may be TRBD1 or TRBD2 (5 bases each). V was clipped by 4 bases and J by 4 bases, with 17 bases between them. Germline CDR1 reads SGDLS; CDR2 reads YYNGEE. The CDR3 consists of 15 residues. CDR3 DNA sequence: TGTGCCAGCAGCCCGACCCCGGGACCGCTAGAGACCCAGTACTTC. Its protein is CASSPTPGPLETQYF.

V gene TRBV12-3 or TRBV12-4 combines with J gene TRBJ2-1, with TRBD2 identical over 9 bases. V lost 5 bases to trimming and J lost 5 bases; unmatched junction nucleotides: 4. The CDR3 length is 14 residues. CDR3 sequence: CASSMGLANNEQFF. The CDR3 nucleotides are TGTGCCAGCAGTATGGGACTAGCTAACAATGAGCAGTTCTTC.

J is TRBJ1-5 and V is TRBV7-9, with D maybe TRBD1 (6 bases). Germline-derived CDR1 and CDR2 are SEHNR and FQNEAQ (reference sequence). V lost 0 bases and J 1 base, leaving 7 bases between the germline ends. This CDR3 spans 15 amino acids. The CDR3 loop is CASSLAGHSNQPQHF. In DNA, the CDR3 is TGTGCCAGCAGCTTAGCGGGACACAGCAATCAGCCCCAGCATTTT.

The V and J genes are TRBV5-4 and TRBJ1-1; D possibly corresponds to TRBD1 (6 bases). Trimming left V 4 bases short and J 1 base short, with 11 bases between. Germline loops: CDR1 SGHNT, CDR2 YYREEE (reference sequence). The CDR3 covers 14 residues. The CDR3 DNA follows: TGTGCCAGCAGCCCACAGGGAAGGAACACTGAAGCTTTCTTT. This codes for CASSPQGRNTEAFF.

The chain carries TRBV6-5 and TRBJ2-1; D is unclear. V gave up 5 bases and J gave up 4 bases, with 9 bases separating them. The germline V gene encodes CDR1 MNHEY and CDR2 SVGAGI. This CDR3 spans 13 amino acids. CDR3 amino acids: CASSEFLYNEQFF. DNA of the CDR3: TGTGCCAGCAGTGAATTTCTGTACAATGAGCAGTTCTTC.

The J gene is TRBJ1-4, the V gene TRBV28; D is unclear. CDR1 and CDR2 (germline): MDHEN, SYDVKM. The CDR3 spans 14 residues. Trimming removed 6 bases from V and 8 bases from J, with 16 bases in between. The CDR3 protein is CASSDATSQEKLFF. In DNA form, the CDR3 reads TGTGCCAGCAGCGACGCTACCTCCCAGGAAAAACTGTTTTTT.

The chain is built from TRBV30 and TRBJ1-4; D not resolved. Deletions cut 5 bases from V and 8 bases from J, with 21 bases between. The CDR3 has 15 residues. Germline assignment: CDR1 GTSNPN and CDR2 SVGIG (reference sequence). The DNA of the CDR3 is TGTGCCTGGGACCCGAGAGGGAATGGTGTCGAAAAACTGTTTTTT. Translating gives CAWDPRGNGVEKLFF. The full variable domain, completed using reference TRBV30 and TRBJ1-4, is SQTIHQWPATLVQPVGSPLSLECTVEGTSNPNLYWYRQAAGRGLQLLFYSVGIGQISSEVPQNLSASRPQDRQFILSSKKLLLSDSGFYLCAWDPRGNGVEKLFFGSGTQLSVL.

This chain uses TRBV20-1 with TRBJ2-1; no clear D gene. Germline values: CDR1 DFQATT, CDR2 SNEGSKA (reference sequence). CDR3 length equals 14 residues. Trimming stripped 4 bases from V and 0 bases from J, with 10 bases between. The CDR3 reads CSAMVESSYNEQFF. CDR3 nucleotide sequence: TGCAGTGCTATGGTGGAGAGCTCCTACAATGAGCAGTTCTTC.

J is TRBJ2-1 and V is TRBV5-1; D is perhaps TRBD2 (5 bases). Trimming removed 4 bases at V and 6 bases at J, with 17 bases between. This CDR3 is 15 amino acids long. CDR1 and CDR2 from the germline V gene are SGHRS and YFSETQ. The CDR3, as DNA: TGCGCCAGCAGCCCCTTACTAGGTTCTGCCAATGAGCAGTTCTTC. Translated, it gives CASSPLLGSANEQFF. The whole variable domain, remainder taken from reference TRBV5-1 and TRBJ2-1, is KAGVTQTPRYLIKTRGQQVTLSCSPISGHRSVSWYQQTPGQGLQFLFEYFSETQRNKGNFPGRFSGRQFSNSRSEMNVSTLELGDSALYLCASSPLLGSANEQFFGPGTRLTVL.

The chain has TRBV4-2 and TRBJ2-6, with a tentative D call TRBD2 (6 bases). The CDR3 is 17 residues long. The V end lost 0 bases, the J end lost 1 base, and 10 bases lay between the germline ends. CDR1 is LGHNA and CDR2 is YNFKEQ in the germline V gene. CDR3 DNA: TGTGCCAGCAGCCAAGATGACGGACTATCTGGGGCCAACGTCCTGACTTTC. Amino acids: CASSQDDGLSGANVLTF.

The J gene is TRBJ2-3, the V gene TRBV11-2; D unresolved. This CDR3 spans 14 amino acids. The V gene lost 3 bases and the J gene lost 2 bases, with 9 bases spanning the gap. The germline V gene has CDR1 SGHAT and CDR2 FQNNGV. The CDR3 bases are TGTGCCAGCAGCTTGGACCCGGACACAGATACGCAGTATTTT. This encodes CASSLDPDTDTQYF.

This chain links TRBV7-8 with TRBJ1-5; possibly TRBD1 for D (6 bases). In germline, CDR1 is SGHVS, CDR2 FQNEAQ. V lost 5 bases, J lost 10 bases, and 18 bases lay in between. CDR3 length: 14 amino acids. The CDR3 loop reads CASSHGGWDEPQHF. CDR3 DNA: TGTGCCAGCAGCCATGGGGGCTGGGATGAACCCCAGCATTTT.

The rearrangement links TRBV18 to TRBJ1-4, with D uncertain. Trimming stripped 3 bases from V and 7 bases from J, with 18 bases between. Germline CDR1 reads KGHSH; CDR2 reads LQKENI. CDR3 length: 16 residues. The CDR3 is CASSPSEAGVSEKLFF. The DNA of the CDR3 is TGTGCCAGCTCACCGTCCGAGGCGGGCGTGAGTGAAAAACTGTTTTTT.

The chain joins TRBV28 to TRBJ1-2, with 7 bases aligning to TRBD1. CDR3 size: 14 residues. CDR1 and CDR2 (germline): MDHEN, SYDVKM. Unmatched junction bases numbered 3, after V lost 2 bases and J lost 3 bases. CDR3 in amino acids: CASSLAGTDYGYTF. The CDR3 DNA reads TGTGCCAGCAGTTTAGCCGGGACAGACTATGGCTACACCTTC.

This chain links TRBV9 with TRBJ2-3; 10 bases match TRBD2. After removal of 4 bases from V and 5 bases from J, the junction contained 7 bases not matched to a gene. Germline loops: CDR1 SGDLS, CDR2 YYNGEE. The CDR3 length is 15 residues. The CDR3 DNA is TGTGCCAGCAGCCCGGGACTAGCGCGCGGAGATACGCAGTATTTT. Translated: CASSPGLARGDTQYF.

CDR3 sequence reads: CASSLWTGQYNEQFF. As DNA, the CDR3 is TGTGCCAGCAGTTTATGGACAGGCCAATACAATGAGCAGTTCTTC. The chain uses TRBV12-3 or TRBV12-4 and TRBJ2-1, with TRBD1 matching 7 bases. The CDR3 totals 15 residues. J gave up 4 bases and V 2 bases, and 5 bases lay outside the gene matches.

V and J are TRBV28 and TRBJ2-7; 10 bases are a match to TRBD1. V shed 6 bases and J 4 bases; nucleotides not matched to a gene: 3. The CDR3 has 13 residues. Germline V gene data show CDR1 as MDHEN and CDR2 as SYDVKM. CDR3 protein: CASRRTGGYEQYF. DNA for the CDR3: TGTGCCAGCAGACGGACAGGGGGGTACGAGCAGTACTTC.

The chain links TRBV12-3 or TRBV12-4 to TRBJ1-2, with D unclear. V lost 4 bases and J 7 bases, leaving 10 bases between the germline ends. The CDR3 has 12 amino acids. CDR3 in DNA: TGTGCCAGCAGTTCCTCAGACGGTGGCTACACCTTC. Its protein is CASSSSDGGYTF.

The CDR3 loop is CASSSLTGLFF. DNA of the CDR3: TGTGCCAGCAGTTCCCTGACCGGCCTGTTCTTC. This chain joins TRBV27 and TRBJ2-1; unclear D gene. V was cut by 4 bases and J by 15 bases, with 13 bases left in between. This CDR3 spans 11 amino acids. Germline values: CDR1 MNHEY, CDR2 SMNVEV (reference sequence).

V usage is TRBV27 and J usage is TRBJ2-3; unclear D gene. From germline, CDR1 is MNHEY and CDR2 SMNVEV (reference sequence). This CDR3 spans 15 amino acids. V was pared by 2 bases and J by 3 bases, with 12 bases between. The CDR3 DNA reads as TGTGCCAGCAGTTTAGGAGCCCACGGAACAGATACGCAGTATTTT. Encoded protein: CASSLGAHGTDTQYF.

This sequence joins TRBV4-3 and TRBJ2-2; 10 bases map to TRBD2. This CDR3 region has 19 residues. Germline V gene data show CDR1 as LGHNA and CDR2 as YSLEER. V lost 0 bases to trimming and J lost 4 bases; unmatched junction nucleotides: 11. The CDR3 region has the DNA TGCGCCAGCAGCCAAGATACTAGCGGGATCGTTCGGGGCACCGGGGAGCTGTTTTTT. The encoded protein is CASSQDTSGIVRGTGELFF.

This chain connects TRBV7-2 to TRBJ2-7; D gene ambiguous. CDR1 SGHTA and CDR2 FQGNSA come from the germline V gene. Trimming cost V 2 bases and J 7 bases, with 9 bases left between them. The CDR3 spans 12 residues. CDR3 sequence: CASSLLSREQYF. In DNA form, the CDR3 reads TGTGCCAGCAGCTTATTAAGCCGGGAGCAGTACTTC.

CDR3: CASSTQREGANTQYF. CDR3 in DNA: TGTGCCAGCAGTACCCAGCGGGAAGGGGCAAATACGCAGTATTTT. This chain connects TRBV27 to TRBJ2-3, with TRBD2 identical over 7 bases. The length of the CDR3 is 15 residues. Germline CDR1 and CDR2: MNHEY and SMNVEV (reference sequence). The V and J ends lost 5 bases and 7 bases, in that order; junction bases with no gene match: 12.

This CDR3 is CASRASEETQYF. CDR3 nucleotides: TGTGCCAGCAGGGCTAGCGAAGAGACCCAGTACTTC. The chain is built from TRBV7-9 and TRBJ2-5; tentatively, D is TRBD2 (6 bases). Germline V gene sequence: CDR1 SEHNR, CDR2 FQNEAQ (reference sequence). V was pared by 6 bases and J by 3 bases, with 8 bases between. The CDR3 contains 12 residues.